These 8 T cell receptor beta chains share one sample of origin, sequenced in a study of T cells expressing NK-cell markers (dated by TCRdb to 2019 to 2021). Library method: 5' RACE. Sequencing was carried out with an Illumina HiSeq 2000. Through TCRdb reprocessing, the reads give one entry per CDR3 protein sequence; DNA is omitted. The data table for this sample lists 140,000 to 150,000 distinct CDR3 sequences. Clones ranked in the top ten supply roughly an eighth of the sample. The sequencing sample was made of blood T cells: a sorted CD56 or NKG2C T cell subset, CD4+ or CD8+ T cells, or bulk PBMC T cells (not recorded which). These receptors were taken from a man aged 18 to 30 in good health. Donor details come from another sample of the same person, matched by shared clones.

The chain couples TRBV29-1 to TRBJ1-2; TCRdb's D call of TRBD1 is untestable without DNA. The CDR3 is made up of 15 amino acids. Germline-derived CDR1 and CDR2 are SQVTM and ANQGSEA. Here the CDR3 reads CSAQSGTGGADGYTF.

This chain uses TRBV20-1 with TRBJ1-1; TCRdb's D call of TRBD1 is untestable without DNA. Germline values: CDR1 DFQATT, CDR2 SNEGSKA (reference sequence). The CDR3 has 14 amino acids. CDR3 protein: CSATKRSRGTEAFF.

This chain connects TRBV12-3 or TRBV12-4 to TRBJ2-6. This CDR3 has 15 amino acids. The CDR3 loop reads CASNTPGSRANVLTF.

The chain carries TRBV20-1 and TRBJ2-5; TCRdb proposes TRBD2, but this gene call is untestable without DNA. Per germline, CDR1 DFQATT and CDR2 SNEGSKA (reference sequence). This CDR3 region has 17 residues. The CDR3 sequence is CSARDLHGGRADETQYF.

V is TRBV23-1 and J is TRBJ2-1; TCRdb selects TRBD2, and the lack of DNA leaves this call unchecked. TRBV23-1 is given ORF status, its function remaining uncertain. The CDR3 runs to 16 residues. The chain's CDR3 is CASSQGGTSGSNEQFF.

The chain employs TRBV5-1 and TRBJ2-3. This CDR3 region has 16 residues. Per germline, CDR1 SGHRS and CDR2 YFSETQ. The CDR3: CASSLTSDGWTDTQYF.

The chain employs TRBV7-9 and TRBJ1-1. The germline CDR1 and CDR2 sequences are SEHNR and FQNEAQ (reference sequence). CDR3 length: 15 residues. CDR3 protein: CASSLTWTGATEAFF.

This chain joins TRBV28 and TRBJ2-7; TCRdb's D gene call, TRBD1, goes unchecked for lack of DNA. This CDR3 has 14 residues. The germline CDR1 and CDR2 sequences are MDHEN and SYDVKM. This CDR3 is CASRKQPPGYEQYF. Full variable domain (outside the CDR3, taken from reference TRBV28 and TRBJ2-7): DVKVTQSSRYLVKRTGEKVFLECVQDMDHENMFWYRQDPGLGLRLIYFSYDVKMKEKGDIPEGYSVSREKKERFSLILESASTNQTSMYLCASRKQPPGYEQYFGPGTRLTVT.